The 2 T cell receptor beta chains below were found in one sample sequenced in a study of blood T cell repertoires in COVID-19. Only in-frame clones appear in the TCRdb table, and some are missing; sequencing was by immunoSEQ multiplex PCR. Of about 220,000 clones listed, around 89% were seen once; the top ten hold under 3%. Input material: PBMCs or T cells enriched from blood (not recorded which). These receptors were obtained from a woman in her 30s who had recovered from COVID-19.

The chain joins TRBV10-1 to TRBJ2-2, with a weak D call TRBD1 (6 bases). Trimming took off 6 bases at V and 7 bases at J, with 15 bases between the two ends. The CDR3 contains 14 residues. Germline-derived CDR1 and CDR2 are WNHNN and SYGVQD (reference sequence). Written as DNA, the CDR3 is TGCGCCAGCAGAGATATCAGGGGAATCGGGGAGCTGTTTTTT. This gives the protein CASRDIRGIGELFF.

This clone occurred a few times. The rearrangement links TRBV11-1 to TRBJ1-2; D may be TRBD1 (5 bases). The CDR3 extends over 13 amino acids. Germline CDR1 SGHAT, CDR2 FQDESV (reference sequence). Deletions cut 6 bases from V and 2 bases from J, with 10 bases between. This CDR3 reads CASRPDRNYGYTF. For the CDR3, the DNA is TGTGCCAGCAGACCTGACAGAAACTATGGCTACACCTTC.